This T cell receptor (beta chain) was retrieved from a study of T cell changes during pregnancy in multiple sclerosis. CDR3 length: 16 residues. V shed 3 bases and J shed 3 bases, with 18 bases lying between them. Germline V lookup: CDR1 KGHSH, CDR2 LQKENI. TCRdb keeps only in-frame clones here, not all; method: immunoSEQ multiplex PCR. The data show more than 90,000 clones, more than 85% seen once. The source is a female donor with multiple sclerosis, enrolled in a pregnancy study. The V call is TRBV18, the J call TRBJ2-7; D gene ambiguous. This specimen was peripheral blood, taken in the first trimester of pregnancy. DNA of the CDR3: TGTGCCAGCTCACCCGAAACGGGTAATATCGGCTACGAGCAGTACTTC. Amino acid sequence: CASSPETGNIGYEQYF.